This T cell receptor (beta chain) was recorded in a study of blood T cells in healthy people across ages. The wider study: Template-switching capture recovered about one barcoded beta molecule per two T cells. Study observations and caveats: In older individuals, TCR beta diversity per million T cells was lower, falling roughly linearly with age. Donor CMV infection status was unknown, possibly confounding age-related changes in expanded clonotypes.

The V gene's germline CDR1 is PRHDT and CDR2 FYEKMQ (reference sequence). V lost 3 bases and J 9 bases, leaving 12 bases between the germline ends. The CDR3 extends over 14 amino acids. To note about this clonotype: Antigen: not known.

The use of a sample-barcoded 5' primer and a J-beta primer mix characterized a second PCR of about 7 to 12 cycles. Per-sample output comprised a minimum of 2.5 million paired-end reads containing CDR3. TCRdb passed the 5' RACE reads through MiXCR, listing each CDR3 protein once. In the table there are about 1 million distinct CDR3 sequences, 40% to 50% of which are singletons. The sequenced sample consisted of blood. The rearrangement joins TRBV13 to TRBJ1-6; possibly TRBD1 for D (5 bases). This receptor was obtained from a woman aged 55-70 years in good health. The CDR3 nucleotides are TGTGCCAGCAGCTTCCGACCTCAGGGTTCACCCCTCCACTTT. This translates into CASSFRPQGSPLHF.